Only a few counts were recorded for the clone carrying this T cell receptor beta chain. Trimming shortened V by 2 bases and J by 3 bases, and 1 base separated the two germline ends. CDR3 size: 11 residues. In germline, CDR1 is SGHRS, CDR2 YFSETQ. The data originate from a study of spatial heterogeneity in lung cancer. Study-wide background: Raw sequencing reads included, on average, more than eight appearances of each unique TCR and UMI combination.

The study tagged each TCR cDNA molecule with a unique molecular identifier. TCRdb fed the 5' RACE reads into MiXCR, producing one record per CDR3 protein. The table lists 23,000 or so distinct CDR3 sequences, approximately 6.6% of them singletons. This sample's time point: sample taken at primary tumor resection. Whole RNA was taken from tumor, nontumor lung or frozen PBMC; it was then sequenced unsorted. The chain links TRBV5-1 to TRBJ2-3; unclear D gene. The material sequenced was PBMCs, taken at surgery. The origin of this receptor is a male donor with early-stage non-small cell lung cancer. CDR3 residues: CASSLTDTQYF. The CDR3 DNA reads as TGCGCCAGCAGCTTAACAGATACGCAGTATTTT.